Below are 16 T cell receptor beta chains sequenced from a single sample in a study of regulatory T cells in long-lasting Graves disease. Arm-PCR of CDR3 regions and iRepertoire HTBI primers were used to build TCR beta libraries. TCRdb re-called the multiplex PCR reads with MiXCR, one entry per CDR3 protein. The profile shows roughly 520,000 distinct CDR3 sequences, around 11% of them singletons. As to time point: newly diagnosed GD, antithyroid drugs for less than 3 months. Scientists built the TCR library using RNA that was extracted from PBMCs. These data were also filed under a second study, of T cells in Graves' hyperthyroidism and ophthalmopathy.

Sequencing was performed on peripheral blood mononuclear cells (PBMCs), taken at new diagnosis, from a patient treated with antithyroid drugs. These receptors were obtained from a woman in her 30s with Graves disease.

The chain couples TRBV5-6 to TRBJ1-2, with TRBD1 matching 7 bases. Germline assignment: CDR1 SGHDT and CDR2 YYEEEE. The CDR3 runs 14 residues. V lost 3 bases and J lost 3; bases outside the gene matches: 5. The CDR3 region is CASSYKGTDYGYTF. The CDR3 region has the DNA TGTGCCAGCAGCTACAAAGGGACAGACTATGGCTACACCTTC.

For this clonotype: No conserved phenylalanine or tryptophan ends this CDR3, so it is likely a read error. DNA for the CDR3: TGTGCCAGCAGCGGGACAGGGAAGTATGAAGCTTTCTCT. Translating it yields CASSGTGKYEAFS. This rearrangement joins TRBV6-1 to TRBJ1-1; TRBD1 aligns across 9 bases. Germline loops: CDR1 MNHNS, CDR2 SASEGT. V shed 6 bases, J shed 7 bases, and the junction held 6 bases outside the gene matches. The CDR3 totals 13 residues.

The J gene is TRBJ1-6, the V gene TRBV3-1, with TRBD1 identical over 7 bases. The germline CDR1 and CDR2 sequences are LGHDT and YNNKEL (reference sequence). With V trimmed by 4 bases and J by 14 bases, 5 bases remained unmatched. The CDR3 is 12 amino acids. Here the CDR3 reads CASSLSGGSLHF. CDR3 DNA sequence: TGTGCCAGCAGCCTTTCAGGGGGATCCCTCCACTTT.

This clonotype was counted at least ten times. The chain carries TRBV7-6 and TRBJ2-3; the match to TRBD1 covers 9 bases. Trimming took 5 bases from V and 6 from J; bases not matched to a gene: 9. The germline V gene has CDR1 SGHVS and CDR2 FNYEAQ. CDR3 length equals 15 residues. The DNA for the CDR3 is TGTGCCAGCAGCCCGACAGGGGGATTCGGCGATACGCAGTATTTT. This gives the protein CASSPTGGFGDTQYF.

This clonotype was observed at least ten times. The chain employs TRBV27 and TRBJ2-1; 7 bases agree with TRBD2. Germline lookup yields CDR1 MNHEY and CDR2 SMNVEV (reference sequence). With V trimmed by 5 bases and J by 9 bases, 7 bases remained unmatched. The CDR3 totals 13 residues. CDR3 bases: TGTGCCAGCAGTGGAAGACTAGCTTTTGAGCAGTTCTTC. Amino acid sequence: CASSGRLAFEQFF.

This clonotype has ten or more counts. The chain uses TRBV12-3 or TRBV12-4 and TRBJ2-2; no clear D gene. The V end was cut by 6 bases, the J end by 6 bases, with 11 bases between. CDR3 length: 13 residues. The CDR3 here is CASSFFGSGELFF. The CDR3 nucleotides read TGTGCCAGCAGCTTTTTCGGATCCGGGGAGCTGTTTTTT.

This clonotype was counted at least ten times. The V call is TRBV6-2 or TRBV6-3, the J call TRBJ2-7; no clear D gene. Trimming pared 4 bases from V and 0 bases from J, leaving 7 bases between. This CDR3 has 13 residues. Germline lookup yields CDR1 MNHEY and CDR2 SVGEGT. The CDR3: CASSSYNSYEQYF. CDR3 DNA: TGTGCCAGCAGTTCTTACAACTCCTACGAGCAGTACTTC.

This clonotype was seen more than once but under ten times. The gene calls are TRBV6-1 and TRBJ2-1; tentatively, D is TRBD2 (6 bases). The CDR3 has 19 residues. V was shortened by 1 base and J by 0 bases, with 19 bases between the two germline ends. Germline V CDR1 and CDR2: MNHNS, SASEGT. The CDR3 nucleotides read TGTGCCAGCAGTGAAGGTCTCGGCGGGATCCCAACCTCCTACAATGAGCAGTTCTTC. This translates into CASSEGLGGIPTSYNEQFF.

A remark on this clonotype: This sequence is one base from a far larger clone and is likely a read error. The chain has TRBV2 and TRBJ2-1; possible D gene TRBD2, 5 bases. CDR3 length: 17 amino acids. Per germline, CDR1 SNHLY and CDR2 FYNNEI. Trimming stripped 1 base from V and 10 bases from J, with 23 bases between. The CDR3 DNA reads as TGTGCCAGCAGTGAAGAAGTTGGCGGGCTGAGCTCCTACGAGCAGTTCTTC. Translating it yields CASSEEVGGLSSYEQFF.

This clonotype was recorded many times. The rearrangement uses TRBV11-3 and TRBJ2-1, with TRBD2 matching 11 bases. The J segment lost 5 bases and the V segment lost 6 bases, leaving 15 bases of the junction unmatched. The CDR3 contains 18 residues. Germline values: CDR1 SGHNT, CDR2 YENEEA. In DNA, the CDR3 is TGTGCCAGCAGGGCCGGGACTAGCGGTCCCTATCGGGACAATGAGCAGTTCTTC. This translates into CASRAGTSGPYRDNEQFF.

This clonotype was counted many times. As DNA, the CDR3 is TGTGCCAGCAGGCGGACAGGGAAAGCCCAGCCCCAGCATTTT. The encoded protein is CASRRTGKAQPQHF. V gene TRBV6-1 combines with J gene TRBJ1-5, with TRBD1 matching over 8 bases. This CDR3 has 14 amino acids. Germline-derived CDR1 and CDR2 are MNHNS and SASEGT. The junction had 8 bases not matched to a gene; V was cut back by 6 bases and J by 7 bases.

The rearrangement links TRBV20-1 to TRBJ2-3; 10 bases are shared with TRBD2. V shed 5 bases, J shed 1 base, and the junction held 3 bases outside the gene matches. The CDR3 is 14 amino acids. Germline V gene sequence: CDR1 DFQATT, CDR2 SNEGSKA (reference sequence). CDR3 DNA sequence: TGCAGTGCTCAAGGACTAGCGGGCACAGATACGCAGTATTTT. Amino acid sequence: CSAQGLAGTDTQYF.

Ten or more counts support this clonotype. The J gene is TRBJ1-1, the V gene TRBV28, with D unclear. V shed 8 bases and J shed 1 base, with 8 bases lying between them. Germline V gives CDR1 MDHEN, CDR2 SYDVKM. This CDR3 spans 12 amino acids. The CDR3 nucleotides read TGTGCCAGCTATGGACGGAACACTGAAGCTTTCTTT. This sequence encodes CASYGRNTEAFF.

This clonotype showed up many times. The CDR3: CASSYSVRVHEQYF. CDR3 DNA sequence: TGTGCCAGCAGTTACTCCGTTCGCGTCCACGAGCAGTACTTC. The chain joins TRBV6-2 or TRBV6-3 to TRBJ2-7; D is unresolved. CDR1 and CDR2 from the germline V gene are MNHEY and SVGEGT. The CDR3 extends over 14 amino acids. V lost 0 bases, J lost 5 bases, and 11 bases lay in between.

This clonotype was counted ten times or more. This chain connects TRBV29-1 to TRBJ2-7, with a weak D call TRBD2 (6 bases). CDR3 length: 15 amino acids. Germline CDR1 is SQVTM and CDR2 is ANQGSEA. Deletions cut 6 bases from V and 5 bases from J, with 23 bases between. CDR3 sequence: CSVCPRRVFGNEQYF. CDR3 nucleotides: TGCAGCGTCTGCCCGAGGAGGGTCTTTGGGAACGAGCAGTACTTC.

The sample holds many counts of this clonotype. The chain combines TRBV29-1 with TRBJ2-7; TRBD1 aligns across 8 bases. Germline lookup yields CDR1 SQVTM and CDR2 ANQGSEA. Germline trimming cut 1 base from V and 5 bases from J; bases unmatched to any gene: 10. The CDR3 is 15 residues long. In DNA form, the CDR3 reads TGCAGCGTTGAAGCAGGGGGCTTAACATCGAACGAGCAGTACTTC. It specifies CSVEAGGLTSNEQYF.